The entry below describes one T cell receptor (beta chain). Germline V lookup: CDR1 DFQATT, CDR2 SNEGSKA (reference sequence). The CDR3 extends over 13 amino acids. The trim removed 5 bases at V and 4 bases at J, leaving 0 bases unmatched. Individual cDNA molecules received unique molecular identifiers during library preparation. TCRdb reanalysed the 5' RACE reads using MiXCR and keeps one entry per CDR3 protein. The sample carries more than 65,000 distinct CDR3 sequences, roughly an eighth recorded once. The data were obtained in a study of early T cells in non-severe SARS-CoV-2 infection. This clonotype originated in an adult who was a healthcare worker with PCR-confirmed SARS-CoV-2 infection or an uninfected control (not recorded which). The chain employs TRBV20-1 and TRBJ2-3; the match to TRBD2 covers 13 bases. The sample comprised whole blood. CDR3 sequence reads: CSAGLAGADTQYF. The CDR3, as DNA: TGCAGTGCTGGACTAGCGGGGGCAGATACGCAGTATTTT.